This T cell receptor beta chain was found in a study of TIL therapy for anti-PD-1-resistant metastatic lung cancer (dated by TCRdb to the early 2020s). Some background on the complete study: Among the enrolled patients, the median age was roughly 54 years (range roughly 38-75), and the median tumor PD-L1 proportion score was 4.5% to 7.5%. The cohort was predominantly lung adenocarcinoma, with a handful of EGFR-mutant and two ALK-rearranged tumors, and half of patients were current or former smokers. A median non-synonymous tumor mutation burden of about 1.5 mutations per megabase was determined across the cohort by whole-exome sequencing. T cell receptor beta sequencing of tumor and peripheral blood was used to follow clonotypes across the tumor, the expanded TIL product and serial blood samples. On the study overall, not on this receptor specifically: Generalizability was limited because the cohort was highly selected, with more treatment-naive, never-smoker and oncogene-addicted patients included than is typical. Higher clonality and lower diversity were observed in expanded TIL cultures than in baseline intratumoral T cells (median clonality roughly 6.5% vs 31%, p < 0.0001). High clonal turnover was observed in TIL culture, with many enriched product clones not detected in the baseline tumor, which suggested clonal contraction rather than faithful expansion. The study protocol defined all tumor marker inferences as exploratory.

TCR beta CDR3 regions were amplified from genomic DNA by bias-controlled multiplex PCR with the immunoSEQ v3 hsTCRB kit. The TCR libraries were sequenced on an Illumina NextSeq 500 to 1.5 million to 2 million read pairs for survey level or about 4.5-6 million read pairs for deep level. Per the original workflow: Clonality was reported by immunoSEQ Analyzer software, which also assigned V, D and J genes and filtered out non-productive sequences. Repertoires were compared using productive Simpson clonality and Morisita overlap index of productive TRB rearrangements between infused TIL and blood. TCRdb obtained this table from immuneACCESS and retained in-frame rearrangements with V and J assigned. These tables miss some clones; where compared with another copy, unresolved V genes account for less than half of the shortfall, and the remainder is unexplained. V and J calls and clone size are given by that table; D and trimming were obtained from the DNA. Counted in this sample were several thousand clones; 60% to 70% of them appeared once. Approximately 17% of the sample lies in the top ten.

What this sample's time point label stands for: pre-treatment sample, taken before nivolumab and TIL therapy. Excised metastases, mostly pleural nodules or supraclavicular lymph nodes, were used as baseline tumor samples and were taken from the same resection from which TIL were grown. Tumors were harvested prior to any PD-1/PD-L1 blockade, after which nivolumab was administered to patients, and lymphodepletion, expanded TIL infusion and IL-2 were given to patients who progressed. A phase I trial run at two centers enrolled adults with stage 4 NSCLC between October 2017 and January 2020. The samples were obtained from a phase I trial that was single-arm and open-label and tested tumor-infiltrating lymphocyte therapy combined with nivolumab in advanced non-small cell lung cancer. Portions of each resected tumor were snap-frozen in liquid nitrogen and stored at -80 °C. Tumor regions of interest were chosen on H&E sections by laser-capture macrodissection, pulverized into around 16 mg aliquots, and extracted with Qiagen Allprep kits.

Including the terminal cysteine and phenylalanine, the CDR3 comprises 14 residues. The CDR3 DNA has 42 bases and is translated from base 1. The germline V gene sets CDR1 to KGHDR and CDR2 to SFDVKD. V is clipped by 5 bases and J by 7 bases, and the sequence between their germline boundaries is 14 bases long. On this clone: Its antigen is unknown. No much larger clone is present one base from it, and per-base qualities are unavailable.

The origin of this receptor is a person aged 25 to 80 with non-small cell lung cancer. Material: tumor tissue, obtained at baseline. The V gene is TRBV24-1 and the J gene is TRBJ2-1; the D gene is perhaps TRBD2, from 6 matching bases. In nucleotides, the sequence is TGTGCCACCAGTGCGGGAGACCTAAGAAATGAGCAGTTCTTC. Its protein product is CATSAGDLRNEQFF.